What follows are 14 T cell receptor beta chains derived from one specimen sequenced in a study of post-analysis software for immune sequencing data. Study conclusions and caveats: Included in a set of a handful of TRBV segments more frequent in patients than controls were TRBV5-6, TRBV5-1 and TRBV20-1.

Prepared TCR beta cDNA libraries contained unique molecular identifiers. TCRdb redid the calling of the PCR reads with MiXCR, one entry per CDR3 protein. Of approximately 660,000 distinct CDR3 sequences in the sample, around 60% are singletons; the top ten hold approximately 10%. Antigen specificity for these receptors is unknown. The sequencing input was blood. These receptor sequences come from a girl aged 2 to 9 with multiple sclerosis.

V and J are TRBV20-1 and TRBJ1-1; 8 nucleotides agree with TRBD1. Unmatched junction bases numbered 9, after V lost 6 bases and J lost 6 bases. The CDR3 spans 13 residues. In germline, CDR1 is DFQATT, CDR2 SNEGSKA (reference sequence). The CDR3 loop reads CSAATETGAEAFF. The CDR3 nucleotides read TGCAGTGCCGCCACAGAGACAGGGGCTGAAGCTTTCTTT.

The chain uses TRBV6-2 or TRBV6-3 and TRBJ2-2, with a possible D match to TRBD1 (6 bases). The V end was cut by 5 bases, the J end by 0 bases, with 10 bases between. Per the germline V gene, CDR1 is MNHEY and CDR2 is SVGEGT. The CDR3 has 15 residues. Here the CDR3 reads CASSNGQTNTGELFF. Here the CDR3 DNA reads TGTGCCAGCAGTAACGGACAGACGAACACCGGGGAGCTGTTTTTT.

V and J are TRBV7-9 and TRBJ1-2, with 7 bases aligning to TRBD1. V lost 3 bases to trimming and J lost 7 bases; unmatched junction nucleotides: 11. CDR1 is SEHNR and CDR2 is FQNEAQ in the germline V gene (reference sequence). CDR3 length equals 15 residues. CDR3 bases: TGTGCCAGCAGCTTTAGTAGCATAACAGGGGCTGGCTACACCTTC. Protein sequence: CASSFSSITGAGYTF.

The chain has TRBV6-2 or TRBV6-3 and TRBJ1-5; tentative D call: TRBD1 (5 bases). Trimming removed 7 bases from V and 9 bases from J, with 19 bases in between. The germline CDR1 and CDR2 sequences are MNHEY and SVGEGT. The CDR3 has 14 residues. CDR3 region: CASNDSGTKRPQHF. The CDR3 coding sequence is TGTGCCAGCAACGACTCCGGGACGAAGCGGCCCCAGCATTTT.

DNA of the CDR3: TGCGCCAGCAGCTCCCTCGGAGGCTGGAGGGGGCCTAGCTTTGGGGCCAACGTCCTGACTTTC. Protein sequence: CASSSLGGWRGPSFGANVLTF. The gene calls are TRBV5-1 and TRBJ2-6; possibly TRBD1 for D (7 bases). Per germline, CDR1 SGHRS and CDR2 YFSETQ. The CDR3 runs to 21 residues. V dropped 3 bases and J dropped 3 bases, with 28 bases sitting between them.

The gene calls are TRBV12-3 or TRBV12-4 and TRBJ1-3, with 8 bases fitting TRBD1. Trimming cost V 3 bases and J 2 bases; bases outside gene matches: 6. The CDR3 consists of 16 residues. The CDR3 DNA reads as TGTGCCAGCAGTTTTGACAGGGGAGGCGCTGGAAACACCATATATTTT. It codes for CASSFDRGGAGNTIYF.

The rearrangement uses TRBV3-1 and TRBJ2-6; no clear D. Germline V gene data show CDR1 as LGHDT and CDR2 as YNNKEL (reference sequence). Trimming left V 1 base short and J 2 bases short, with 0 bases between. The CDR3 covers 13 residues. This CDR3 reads CASSQAGANVLTF. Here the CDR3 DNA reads TGTGCCAGCAGCCAAGCTGGGGCCAACGTCCTGACTTTC. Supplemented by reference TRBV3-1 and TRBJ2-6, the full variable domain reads DTAVSQTPKYLVTQMGNDKSIKCEQNLGHDTMYWYKQDSKKFLKIMFSYNNKELIINETVPNRFSPKSPDKAHLNLHINSLELGDSAVYFCASSQAGANVLTFGAGSRLTVL.

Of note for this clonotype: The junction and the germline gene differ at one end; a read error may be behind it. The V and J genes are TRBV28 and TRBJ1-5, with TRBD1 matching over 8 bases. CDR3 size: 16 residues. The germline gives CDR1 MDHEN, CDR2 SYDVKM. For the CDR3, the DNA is TGTACCAGCAGGCCAGGAACAGGGGGAAGGAGTCAGCCCCAGCATTTT. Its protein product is CTSRPGTGGRSQPQHF.

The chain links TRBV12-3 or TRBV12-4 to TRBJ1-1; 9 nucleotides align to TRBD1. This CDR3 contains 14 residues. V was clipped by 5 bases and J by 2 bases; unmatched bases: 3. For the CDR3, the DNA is TGTGCCAGCAGTGACAGGGGGGTTAACACTGAAGCTTTCTTT. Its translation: CASSDRGVNTEAFF.

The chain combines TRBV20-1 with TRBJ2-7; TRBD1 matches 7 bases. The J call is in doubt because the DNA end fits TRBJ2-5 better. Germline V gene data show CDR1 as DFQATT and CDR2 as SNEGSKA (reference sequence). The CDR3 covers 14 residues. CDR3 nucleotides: TGCAGTGCTAGTTCAGGGGGAGAGGGGGAGACCCAGTACTTC. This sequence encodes CSASSGGEGETQYF.

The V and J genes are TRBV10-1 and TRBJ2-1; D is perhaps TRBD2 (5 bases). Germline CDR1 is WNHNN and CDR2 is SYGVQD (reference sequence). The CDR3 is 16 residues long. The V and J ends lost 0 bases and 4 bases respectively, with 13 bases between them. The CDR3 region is CASSESGGFGYNEQFF. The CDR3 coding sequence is TGCGCCAGCAGTGAGTCGGGCGGGTTTGGTTACAATGAGCAGTTCTTC.

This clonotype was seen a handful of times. CDR3 loop: CASSEPPGIYEQYF. CDR3 nucleotides: TGTGCCAGCAGTGAGCCCCCTGGAATCTACGAGCAGTACTTC. V usage is TRBV25-1 and J usage is TRBJ2-7; D is ambiguous. The CDR3 length is 14 residues. CDR1 is MGHDK and CDR2 is SYGVNS in the germline V gene. Trimming stripped 3 bases from V and 3 bases from J, with 12 bases between.

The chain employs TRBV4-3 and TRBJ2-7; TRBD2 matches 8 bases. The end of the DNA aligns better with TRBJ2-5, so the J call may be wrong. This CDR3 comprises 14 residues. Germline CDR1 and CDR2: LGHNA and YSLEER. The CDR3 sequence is CASSQNGGAETQYF. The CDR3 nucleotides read TGCGCCAGCAGCCAAAACGGGGGGGCAGAGACCCAGTACTTC.

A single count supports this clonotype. The CDR3 sequence is CASSQRNYNEQFF. CDR3 DNA: TGCGCCAGCAGCCAAAGAAACTACAATGAGCAGTTCTTC. The chain recombines TRBV4-1 with TRBJ2-1; D not certain. The CDR3 has 13 amino acids. V dropped 2 bases and J dropped 3 bases, with 5 bases sitting between them. Germline V gene data show CDR1 as MGHRA and CDR2 as YSYEKL.